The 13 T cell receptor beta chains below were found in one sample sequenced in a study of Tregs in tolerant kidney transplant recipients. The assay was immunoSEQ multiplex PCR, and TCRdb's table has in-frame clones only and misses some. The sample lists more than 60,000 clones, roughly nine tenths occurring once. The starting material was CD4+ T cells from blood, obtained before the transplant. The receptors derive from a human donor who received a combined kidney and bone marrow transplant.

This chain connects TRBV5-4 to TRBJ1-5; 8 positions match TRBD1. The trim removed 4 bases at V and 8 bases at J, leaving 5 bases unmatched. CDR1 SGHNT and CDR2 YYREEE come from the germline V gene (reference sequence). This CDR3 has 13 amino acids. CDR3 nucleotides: TGTGCCAGCAGCAAAAACAGGGGGAAGCCCCAGCATTTT. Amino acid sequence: CASSKNRGKPQHF. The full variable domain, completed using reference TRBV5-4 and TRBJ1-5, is ETGVTQSPTHLIKTRGQQVTLRCSSQSGHNTVSWYQQALGQGPQFIFQYYREEENGRGNFPPRFSGLQFPNYSSELNVNALELDDSALYLCASSKNRGKPQHFGDGTRLSIL.

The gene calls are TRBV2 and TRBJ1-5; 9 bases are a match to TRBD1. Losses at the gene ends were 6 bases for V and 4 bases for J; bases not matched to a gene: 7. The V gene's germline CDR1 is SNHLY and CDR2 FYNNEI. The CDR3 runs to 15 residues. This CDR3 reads CASRGGQGTNQPQHF. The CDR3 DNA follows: TGTGCCAGCAGGGGAGGACAGGGGACTAATCAGCCCCAGCATTTT.

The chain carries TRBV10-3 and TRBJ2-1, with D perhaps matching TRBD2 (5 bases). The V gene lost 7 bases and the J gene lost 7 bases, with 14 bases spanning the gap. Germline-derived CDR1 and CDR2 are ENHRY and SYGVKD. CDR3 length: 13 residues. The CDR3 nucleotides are TGTGCCATCAACGGTGAGGGTACGAATGAGCAGTTCTTC. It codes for CAINGEGTNEQFF.

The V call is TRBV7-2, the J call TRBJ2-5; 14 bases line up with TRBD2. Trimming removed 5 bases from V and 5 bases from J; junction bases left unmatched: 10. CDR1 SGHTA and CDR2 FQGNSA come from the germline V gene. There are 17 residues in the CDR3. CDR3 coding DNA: TGTGCCAGCAGCCTCGGGACTAGCGGGAGATGGGGGGAGACCCAGTACTTC. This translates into CASSLGTSGRWGETQYF.

Written as DNA, the CDR3 is TGTGCCAGCAGCGTAAAATCGGGGGTCGGCTACACCTTC. Translating gives CASSVKSGVGYTF. The chain is built from TRBV9 and TRBJ1-2; D might be TRBD1 (5 bases). Germline CDR1 is SGDLS and CDR2 is YYNGEE. The CDR3 sequence is 13 residues long. V lost 1 base and J lost 8, with 12 bases in between.

The DNA of the CDR3 is TGTGCCAGCAGCTTACACCCCGGAGGGCAGAATCAGCCCCAGCATTTT. Its protein is CASSLHPGGQNQPQHF. This chain joins TRBV7-2 and TRBJ1-5, with D unresolved. CDR1 is SGHTA and CDR2 is FQGNSA in the germline V gene. The CDR3 runs 16 residues. With 2 bases removed from V and 4 bases from J, the gap between germline ends came to 15 bases.

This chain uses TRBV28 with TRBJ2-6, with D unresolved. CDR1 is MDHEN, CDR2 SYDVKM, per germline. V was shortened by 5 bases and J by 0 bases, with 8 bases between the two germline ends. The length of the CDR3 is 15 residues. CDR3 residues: CASSPLFSGANVLTF. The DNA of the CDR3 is TGTGCCAGCAGTCCCCTCTTCTCTGGGGCCAACGTCCTGACTTTC.

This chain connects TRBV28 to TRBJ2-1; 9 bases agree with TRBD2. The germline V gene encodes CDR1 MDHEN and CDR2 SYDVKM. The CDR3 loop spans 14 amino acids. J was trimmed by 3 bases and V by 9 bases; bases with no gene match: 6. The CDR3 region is CASRNSGSYNEQFF. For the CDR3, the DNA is TGTGCCAGTAGAAATAGCGGGAGCTACAATGAGCAGTTCTTC.

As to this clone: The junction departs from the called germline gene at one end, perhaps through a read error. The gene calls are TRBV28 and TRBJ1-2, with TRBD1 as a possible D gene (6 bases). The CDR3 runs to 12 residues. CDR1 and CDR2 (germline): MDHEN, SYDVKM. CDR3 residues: CASRPPGQGLLF. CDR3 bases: TGTGCCAGCAGACCTCCGGGACAAGGTCTACTCTTC.

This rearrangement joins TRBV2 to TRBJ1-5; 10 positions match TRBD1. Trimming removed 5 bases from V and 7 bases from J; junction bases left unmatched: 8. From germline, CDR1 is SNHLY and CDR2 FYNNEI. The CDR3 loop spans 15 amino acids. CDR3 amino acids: CASSQDRGSWQPQHF. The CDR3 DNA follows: TGTGCCAGCAGTCAGGACAGGGGGTCGTGGCAGCCCCAGCATTTT.

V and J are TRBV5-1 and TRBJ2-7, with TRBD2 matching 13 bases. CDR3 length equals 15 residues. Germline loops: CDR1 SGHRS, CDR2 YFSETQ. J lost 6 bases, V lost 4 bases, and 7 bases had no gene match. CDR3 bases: TGCGCCAGCAGCGGATGGACTAGCGGGAGTGGCGAGCAGTACTTC. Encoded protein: CASSGWTSGSGEQYF.

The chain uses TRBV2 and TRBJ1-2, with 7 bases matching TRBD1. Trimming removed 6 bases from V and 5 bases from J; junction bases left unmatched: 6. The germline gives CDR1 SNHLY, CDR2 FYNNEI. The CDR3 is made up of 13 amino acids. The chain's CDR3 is CASSLQGRYGYTF. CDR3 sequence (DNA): TGTGCCAGCAGCCTACAGGGGCGGTATGGCTACACCTTC.

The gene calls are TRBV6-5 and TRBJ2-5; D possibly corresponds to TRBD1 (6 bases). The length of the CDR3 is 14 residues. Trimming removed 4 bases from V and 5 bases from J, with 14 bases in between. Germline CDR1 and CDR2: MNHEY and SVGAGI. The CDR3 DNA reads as TGTGCCAGCAGTTTACAGGGAAAGGGGGAGACCCAGTACTTC. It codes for CASSLQGKGETQYF.